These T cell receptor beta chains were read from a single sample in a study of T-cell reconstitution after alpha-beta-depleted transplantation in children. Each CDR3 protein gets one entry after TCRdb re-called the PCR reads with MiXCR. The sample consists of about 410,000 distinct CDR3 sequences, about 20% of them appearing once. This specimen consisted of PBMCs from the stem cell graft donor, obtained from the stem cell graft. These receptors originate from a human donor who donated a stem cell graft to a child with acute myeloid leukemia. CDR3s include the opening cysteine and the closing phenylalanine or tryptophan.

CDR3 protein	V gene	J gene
CSARGLSGVGEQYF	TRBV20-1	TRBJ2-7
CASSLDRFTDTQYF	TRBV7-8	TRBJ2-3
CASSFWDYTDTQYF	TRBV5-6	TRBJ2-3
CASSLFGTTLNTGELFF	TRBV7-3	TRBJ2-2
CSVVFSRGGEAFF	TRBV29-1	TRBJ1-1
CASRTGTRGGEQYF	TRBV6-4	TRBJ2-7
CASSLGLQGEQYF	TRBV7-8	TRBJ2-7
CSAENSGANVLTF	TRBV20-1	TRBJ2-6
CASSPGGERYNEQFF	TRBV28	TRBJ2-1
CASRNTGGAYEQYF	TRBV12-3/TRBV12-4	TRBJ2-7
CASSQEYGANEQFF	TRBV4-2	TRBJ2-1
CSARKGEQFF	TRBV20-1	TRBJ2-1
CASPVTEDNYEQYF	TRBV12-3/TRBV12-4	TRBJ2-7
CASSQLGTSGRASNEQFF	TRBV4-1	TRBJ2-1
CSAAPSGRRYEQFF	TRBV20-1	TRBJ2-1
CAISALAGFRNEQFF	TRBV10-3	TRBJ2-1
CASSEAGRYEQFF	TRBV6-1	TRBJ2-1
CASSLRQIGTDTQYF	TRBV12-3/TRBV12-4	TRBJ2-3
CASSLDPSGVRGSEQFF	TRBV12-3/TRBV12-4	TRBJ2-1
CASSETSGRGGELFF	TRBV9	TRBJ2-2
CASSGDTQYF	TRBV12-3/TRBV12-4	TRBJ2-3
CASSSGQAADTQYF	TRBV5-1	TRBJ2-3
CASSSSARGSGGYTF	TRBV12-3/TRBV12-4	TRBJ1-2
CASRGVVDSGANVLTF	TRBV5-1	TRBJ2-6
CASSLTSGRRNEQFF	TRBV7-9	TRBJ2-1
CASSLEYRTYNEQFF	TRBV12-3/TRBV12-4	TRBJ2-1
CASTNDRVQPQHF	TRBV6-6	TRBJ1-5
CASSVGRDTQYF	TRBV3-1	TRBJ2-3
CASSLNSYNSPLHF	TRBV12-3/TRBV12-4	TRBJ1-6
CASSLVLNDEQFF	TRBV7-9	TRBJ2-1
CASSSGVGLSYEQYF	TRBV9	TRBJ2-7
CASSQANRGAYEQYF	TRBV25-1	TRBJ2-7
CASSFMWQGTFNEQFF	TRBV12-3/TRBV12-4	TRBJ2-1
CASSVTLAGVGWEQFF	TRBV13	TRBJ2-1
CATSRERLAGSEQFF	TRBV15	TRBJ2-1
CSVVVRDTEAFF	TRBV20-1	TRBJ1-1
CASSFTTGNTEAFF	TRBV12-3/TRBV12-4	TRBJ1-1
CASSPWTSGAPDIQYF	TRBV28	TRBJ2-4
CASSGTEGVMQYF	TRBV7-2	TRBJ2-7
CASSPPTGTAYEQYF	TRBV28	TRBJ2-7
CASMYGGTVKETQYF	TRBV5-1	TRBJ2-5
CASSPDDFGYEQYF	TRBV12-3/TRBV12-4	TRBJ2-7
CASSPSGRRVEQYF	TRBV2	TRBJ2-7
CSAHRTVQYF	TRBV20-1	TRBJ2-7
CASSFGQSINEQFF	TRBV5-6	TRBJ2-1
CSASILAGGYNEQFF	TRBV20-1	TRBJ2-1
CAIEQDNEQFF	TRBV10-3	TRBJ2-1
CSATRTSGSFLEDEQFF	TRBV20-1	TRBJ2-1
CASSGQAGGELGNTIYF	TRBV25-1	TRBJ1-3
CSVEAQEKLFF	TRBV29-1	TRBJ1-4
CSAKPLDREVQPQHF	TRBV20-1	TRBJ1-5
CASSPTGGLVDEQFF	TRBV28	TRBJ2-1
CASSLRGRYTEAFF	TRBV27	TRBJ1-1
CASSPGTGINQPQHF	TRBV5-5	TRBJ1-5
CASGRASPYNEQFF	TRBV12-3/TRBV12-4	TRBJ2-1
CASSLSIFSATGAGELFF	TRBV27	TRBJ2-2